The clone carrying this T cell receptor (beta chain) was found once. The length of the CDR3 is 15 residues. V lost 5 bases and J lost 8; bases outside the gene matches: 9. Germline CDR1 and CDR2: LNHDA and SQIVND (reference sequence). Original handling: Nucleated cell counts were estimated from reference gene primer amplification. Here immunoSEQ multiplex PCR was the method, and the copy in TCRdb shows in-frame clones only, minus some. That table is the source of V, J and clone size, and D and trimming were worked out from the DNA. The table records some 150,000 clones, around nine tenths of them present only once. This specimen belongs to a study of blood T cell repertoires in COVID-19. Overall study context: The analysed material was cDNA or gDNA that came from T cells, B-cell-depleted T cells, or PBMCs.

The chain joins TRBV19 to TRBJ2-1; 10 bases line up with TRBD1. The clonotype was recovered from a human donor in a cohort sampled during active COVID-19. The specimen sequenced was peripheral blood. The CDR3 loop is CASSFRRDRGYEQFF. The CDR3 nucleotides read TGTGCCAGTAGTTTCCGCCGGGACAGGGGATATGAGCAGTTCTTC.